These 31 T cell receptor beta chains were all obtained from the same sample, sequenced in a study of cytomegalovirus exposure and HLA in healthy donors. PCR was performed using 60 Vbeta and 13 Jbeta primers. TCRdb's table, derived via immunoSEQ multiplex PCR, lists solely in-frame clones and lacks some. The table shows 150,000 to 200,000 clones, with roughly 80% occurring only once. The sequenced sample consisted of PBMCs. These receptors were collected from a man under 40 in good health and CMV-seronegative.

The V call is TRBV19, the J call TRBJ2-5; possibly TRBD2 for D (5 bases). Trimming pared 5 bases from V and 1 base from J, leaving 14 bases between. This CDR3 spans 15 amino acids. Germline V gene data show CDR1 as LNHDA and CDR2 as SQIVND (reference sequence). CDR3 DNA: TGTGCCAGTAGTGCCCGAGCGGCTAGCCAAGAGACCCAGTACTTC. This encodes CASSARAASQETQYF.

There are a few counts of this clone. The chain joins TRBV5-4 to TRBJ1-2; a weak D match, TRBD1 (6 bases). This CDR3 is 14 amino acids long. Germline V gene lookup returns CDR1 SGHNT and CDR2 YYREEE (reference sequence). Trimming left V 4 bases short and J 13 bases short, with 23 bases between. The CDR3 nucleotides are TGTGCCAGCAGCCGGGTGACCTCGGGACAACGCATCACCTTC. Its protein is CASSRVTSGQRITF.

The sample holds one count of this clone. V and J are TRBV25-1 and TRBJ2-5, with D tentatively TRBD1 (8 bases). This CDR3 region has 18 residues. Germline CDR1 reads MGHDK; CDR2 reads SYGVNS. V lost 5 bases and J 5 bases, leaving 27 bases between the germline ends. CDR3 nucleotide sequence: TGTGCCAGCAGTCTAACCCCGGGGGGCCAGGGGGCAGGGGAGACCCAGTACTTC. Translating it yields CASSLTPGGQGAGETQYF.

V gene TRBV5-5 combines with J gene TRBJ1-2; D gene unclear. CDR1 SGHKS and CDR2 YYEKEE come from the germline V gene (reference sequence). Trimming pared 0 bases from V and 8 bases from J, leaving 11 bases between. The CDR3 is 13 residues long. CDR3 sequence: CASSLAGAGGYTF. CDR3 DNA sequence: TGTGCCAGCAGCTTGGCCGGCGCGGGGGGCTACACCTTC.

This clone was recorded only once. CDR3 protein: CASSLRRSTEAFF. In DNA, the CDR3 is TGCGCCAGCAGCTTGAGGCGGAGCACTGAAGCTTTCTTT. J is TRBJ1-1 and V is TRBV5-1, with D unclear. Germline values: CDR1 SGHRS, CDR2 YFSETQ. This CDR3 contains 13 residues. V gave up 1 base and J gave up 4 bases, with 8 bases separating them. Together with reference TRBV5-1 and TRBJ1-1, the CDR3 gives the full variable domain: KAGVTQTPRYLIKTRGQQVTLSCSPISGHRSVSWYQQTPGQGLQFLFEYFSETQRNKGNFPGRFSGRQFSNSRSEMNVSTLELGDSALYLCASSLRRSTEAFFGQGTRLTVV.

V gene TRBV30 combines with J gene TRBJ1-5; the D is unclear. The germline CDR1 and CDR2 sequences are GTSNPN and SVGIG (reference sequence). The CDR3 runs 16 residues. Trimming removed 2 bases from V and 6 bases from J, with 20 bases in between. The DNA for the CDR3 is TGTGCCTGGAGTTCTCCTCAATCCCGGGGAGTTCAGCCCCAGCATTTT. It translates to CAWSSPQSRGVQPQHF. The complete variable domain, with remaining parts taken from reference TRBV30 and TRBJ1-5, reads SQTIHQWPATLVQPVGSPLSLECTVEGTSNPNLYWYRQAAGRGLQLLFYSVGIGQISSEVPQNLSASRPQDRQFILSSKKLLLSDSGFYLCAWSSPQSRGVQPQHFGDGTRLSIL.

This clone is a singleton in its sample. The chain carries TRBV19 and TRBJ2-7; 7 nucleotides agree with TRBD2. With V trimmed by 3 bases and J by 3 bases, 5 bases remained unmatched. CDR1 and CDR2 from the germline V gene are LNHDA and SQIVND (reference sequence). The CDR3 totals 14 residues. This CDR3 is CASSIQRGYYEQYF. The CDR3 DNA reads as TGTGCCAGTAGTATCCAGCGGGGTTACTACGAGCAGTACTTC.

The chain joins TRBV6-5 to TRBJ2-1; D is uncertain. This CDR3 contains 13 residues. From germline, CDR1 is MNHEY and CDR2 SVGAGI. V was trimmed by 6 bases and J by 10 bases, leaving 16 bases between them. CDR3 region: CASSTHRFGEQFF. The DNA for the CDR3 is TGTGCCAGCAGCACCCACCGTTTCGGGGAGCAGTTCTTC.

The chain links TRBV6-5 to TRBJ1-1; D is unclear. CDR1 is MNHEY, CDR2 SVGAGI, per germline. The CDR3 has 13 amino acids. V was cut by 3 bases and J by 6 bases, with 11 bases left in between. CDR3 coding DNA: TGTGCCAGCAGTTATAGAAGGGAGGCTGAAGCTTTCTTT. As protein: CASSYRREAEAFF.

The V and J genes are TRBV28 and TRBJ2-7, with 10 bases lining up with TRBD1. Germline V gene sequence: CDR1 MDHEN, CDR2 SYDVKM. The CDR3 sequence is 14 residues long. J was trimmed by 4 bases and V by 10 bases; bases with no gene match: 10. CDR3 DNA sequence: TGTGCCACCAGATACGACAGGGGGCGGTACGAGCAGTACTTC. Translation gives CATRYDRGRYEQYF.

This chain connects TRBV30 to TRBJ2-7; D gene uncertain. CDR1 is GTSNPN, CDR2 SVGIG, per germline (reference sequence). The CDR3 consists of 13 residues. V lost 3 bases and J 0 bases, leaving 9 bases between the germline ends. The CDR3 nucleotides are TGTGCCTGGAGCCCTCTCAGCTCCTACGAGCAGTACTTC. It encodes CAWSPLSSYEQYF.

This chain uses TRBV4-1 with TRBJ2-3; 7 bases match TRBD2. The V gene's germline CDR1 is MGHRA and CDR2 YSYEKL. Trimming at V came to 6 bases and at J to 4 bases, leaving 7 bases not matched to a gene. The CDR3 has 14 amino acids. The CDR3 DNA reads TGCGCCAGCAGTCGGGGAGGGAGGCCAGATACGCAGTATTTT. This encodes CASSRGGRPDTQYF.

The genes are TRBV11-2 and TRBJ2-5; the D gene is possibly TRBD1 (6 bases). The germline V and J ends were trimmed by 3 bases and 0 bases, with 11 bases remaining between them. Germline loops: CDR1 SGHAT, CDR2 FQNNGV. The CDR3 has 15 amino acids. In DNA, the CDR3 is TGTGCCAGCAGCTTCAGGGGTTTGTACCAAGAGACCCAGTACTTC. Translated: CASSFRGLYQETQYF.

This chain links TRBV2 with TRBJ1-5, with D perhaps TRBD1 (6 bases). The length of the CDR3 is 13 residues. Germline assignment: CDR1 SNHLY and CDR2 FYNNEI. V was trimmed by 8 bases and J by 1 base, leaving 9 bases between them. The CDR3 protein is CASLDRSNQPQHF. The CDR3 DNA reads TGTGCCAGCCTCGACAGGAGCAATCAGCCCCAGCATTTT.

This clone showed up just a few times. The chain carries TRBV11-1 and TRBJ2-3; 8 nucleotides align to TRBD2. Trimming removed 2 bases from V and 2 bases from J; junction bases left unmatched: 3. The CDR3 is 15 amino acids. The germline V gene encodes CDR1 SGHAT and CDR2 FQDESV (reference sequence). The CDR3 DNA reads TGTGCCAGCAGCTTATGGCGGGAGGACACAGATACGCAGTATTTT. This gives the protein CASSLWREDTDTQYF. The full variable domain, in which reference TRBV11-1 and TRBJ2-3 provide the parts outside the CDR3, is EAEVAQSPRYKITEKSQAVAFWCDPISGHATLYWYRQILGQGPELLVQFQDESVVDDSQLPKDRFSAERLKGVDSTLKIQPAELGDSAMYLCASSLWREDTDTQYFGPGTRLTVL.

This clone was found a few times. CDR3 sequence: CASSPKGSGTQYF. The CDR3 DNA is TGTGCCAGCAGCCCAAAAGGATCGGGTACGCAGTATTTT. This chain uses TRBV5-4 with TRBJ2-3; D gene ambiguous. V lost 4 bases and J lost 8, with 14 bases in between. Per the germline V gene, CDR1 is SGHNT and CDR2 is YYREEE (reference sequence). The CDR3 runs 13 residues.

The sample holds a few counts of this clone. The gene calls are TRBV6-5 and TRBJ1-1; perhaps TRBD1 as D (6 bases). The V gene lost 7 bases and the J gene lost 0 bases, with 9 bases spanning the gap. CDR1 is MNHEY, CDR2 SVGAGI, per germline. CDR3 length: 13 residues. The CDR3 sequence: CASNTGMNTEAFF. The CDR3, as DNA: TGTGCCAGCAATACAGGGATGAACACTGAAGCTTTCTTT.

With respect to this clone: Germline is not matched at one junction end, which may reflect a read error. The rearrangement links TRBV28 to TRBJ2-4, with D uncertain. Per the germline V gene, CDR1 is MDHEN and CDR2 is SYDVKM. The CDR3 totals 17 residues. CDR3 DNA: TGTGCCAGCAGCCGTCCCGGGTCCCCCGTCCTCAAATACATTCAGTACTTC. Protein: CASSRPGSPVLKYIQYF.

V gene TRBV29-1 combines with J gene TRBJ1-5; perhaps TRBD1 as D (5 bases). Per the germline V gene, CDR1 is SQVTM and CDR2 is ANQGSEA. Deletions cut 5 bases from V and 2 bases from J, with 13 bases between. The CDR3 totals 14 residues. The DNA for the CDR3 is TGCAGCGTTTTGTGGACAAATGGCAATCAGCCCCAGCATTTT. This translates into CSVLWTNGNQPQHF. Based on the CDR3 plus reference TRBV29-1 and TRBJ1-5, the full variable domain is SAVISQKPSRDICQRGTSLTIQCQVDSQVTMMFWYRQQPGQSLTLIATANQGSEATYESGFVIDKFPISRPNLTFSTLTVSNMSPEDSSIYLCSVLWTNGNQPQHFGDGTRLSIL.

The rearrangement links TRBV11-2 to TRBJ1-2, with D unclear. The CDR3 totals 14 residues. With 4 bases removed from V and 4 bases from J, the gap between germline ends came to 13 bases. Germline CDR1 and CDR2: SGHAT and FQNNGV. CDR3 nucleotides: TGTGCCAGCAGCTCATCATTGGCAGGCTATGGCTACACCTTC. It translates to CASSSSLAGYGYTF.

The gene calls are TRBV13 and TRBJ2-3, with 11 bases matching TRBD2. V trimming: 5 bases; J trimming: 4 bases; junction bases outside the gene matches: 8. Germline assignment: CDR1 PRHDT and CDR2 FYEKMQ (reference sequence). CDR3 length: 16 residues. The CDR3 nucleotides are TGTGCCAGCAGCCCGACTAGCGGGATCGTCGCAGATACGCAGTATTTT. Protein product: CASSPTSGIVADTQYF. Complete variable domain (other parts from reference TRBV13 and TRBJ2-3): AAGVIQSPRHLIKEKRETATLKCYPIPRHDTVYWYQQGPGQDPQFLISFYEKMQSDKGSIPDRFSAQQFSDYHSELNMSSLELGDSALYFCASSPTSGIVADTQYFGPGTRLTVL.

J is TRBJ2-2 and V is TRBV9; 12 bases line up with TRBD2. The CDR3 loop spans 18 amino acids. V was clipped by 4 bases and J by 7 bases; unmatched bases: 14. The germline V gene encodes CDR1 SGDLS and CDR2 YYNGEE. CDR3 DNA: TGTGCCAGCAGCCCTAGTCCTAGCGGGGGGGCTTACTTCGGGGAGCTGTTTTTT. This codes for CASSPSPSGGAYFGELFF. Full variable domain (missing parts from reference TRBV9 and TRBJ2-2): DSGVTQTPKHLITATGQRVTLRCSPRSGDLSVYWYQQSLDQGLQFLIQYYNGEERAKGNILERFSAQQFPDLHSELNLSSLELGDSALYFCASSPSPSGGAYFGELFFGEGSRLTVL.

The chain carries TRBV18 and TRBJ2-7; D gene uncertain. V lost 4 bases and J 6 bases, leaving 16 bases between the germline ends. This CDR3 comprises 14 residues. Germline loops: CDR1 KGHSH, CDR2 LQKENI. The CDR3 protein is CASSLVGASGEQYF. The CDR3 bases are TGTGCCAGCTCACTCGTCGGCGCGTCGGGCGAGCAGTACTTC.

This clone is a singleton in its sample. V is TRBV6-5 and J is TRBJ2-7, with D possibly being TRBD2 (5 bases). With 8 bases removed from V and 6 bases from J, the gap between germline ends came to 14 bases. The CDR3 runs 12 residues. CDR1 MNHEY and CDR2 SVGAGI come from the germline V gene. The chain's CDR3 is CASQDYPGEQYF. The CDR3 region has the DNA TGTGCCAGCCAAGACTATCCGGGCGAGCAGTACTTC.

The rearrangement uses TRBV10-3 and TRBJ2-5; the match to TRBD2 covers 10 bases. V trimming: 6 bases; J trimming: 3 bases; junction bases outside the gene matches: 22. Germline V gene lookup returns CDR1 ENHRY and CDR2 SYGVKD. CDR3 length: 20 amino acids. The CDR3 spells CAISIDERGGPRIIEETQYF. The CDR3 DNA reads TGTGCCATCAGCATAGACGAGCGGGGGGGGCCGCGTATAATCGAAGAGACCCAGTACTTC.

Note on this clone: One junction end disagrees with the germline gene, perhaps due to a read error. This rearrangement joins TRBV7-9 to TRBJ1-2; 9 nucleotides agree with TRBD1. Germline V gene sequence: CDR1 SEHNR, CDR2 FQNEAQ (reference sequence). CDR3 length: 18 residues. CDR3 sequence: CSSSGDPGQGISWYGYTF. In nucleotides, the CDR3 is TGTTCCAGCAGCGGAGACCCGGGACAGGGCATATCTTGGTATGGCTACACCTTC.

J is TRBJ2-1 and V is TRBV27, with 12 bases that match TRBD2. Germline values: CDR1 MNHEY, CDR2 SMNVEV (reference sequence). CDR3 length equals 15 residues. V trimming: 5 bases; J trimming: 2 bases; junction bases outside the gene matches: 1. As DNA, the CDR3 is TGTGCCAGCAGTCCTAGCGGGGGGGCCTACAATGAGCAGTTCTTC. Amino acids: CASSPSGGAYNEQFF.

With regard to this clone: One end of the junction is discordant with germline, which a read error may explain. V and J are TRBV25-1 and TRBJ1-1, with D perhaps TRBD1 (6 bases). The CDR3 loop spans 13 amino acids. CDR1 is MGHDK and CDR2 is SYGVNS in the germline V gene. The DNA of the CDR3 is TGTGCCAGCGGTGAGGGGGGTGCTACTGAAGCTTTCTTT. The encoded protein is CASGEGGATEAFF. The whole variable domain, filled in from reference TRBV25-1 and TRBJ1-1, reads EADIYQTPRYLVIGTGKKITLECSQTMGHDKMYWYQQDPGMELHLIHYSYGVNSTEKGDLSSESTVSRIRTEHFPLTLESARPSHTSQYLCASGEGGATEAFFGQGTRLTVV.

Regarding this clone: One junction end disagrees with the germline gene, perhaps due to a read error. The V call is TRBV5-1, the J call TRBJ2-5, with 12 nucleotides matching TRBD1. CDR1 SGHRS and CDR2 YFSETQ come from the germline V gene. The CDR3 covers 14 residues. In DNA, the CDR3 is TGCGCCAGCAGCTTGGTTGGGACAGGGGGCCTCGGCCACTTC. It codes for CASSLVGTGGLGHF.

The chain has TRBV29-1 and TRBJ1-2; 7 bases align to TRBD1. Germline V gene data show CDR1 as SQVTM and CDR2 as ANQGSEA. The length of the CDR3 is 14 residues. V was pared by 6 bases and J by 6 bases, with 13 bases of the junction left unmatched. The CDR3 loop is CSVRPYRGIDGYTF. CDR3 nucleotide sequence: TGCAGCGTAAGACCCTACAGGGGAATCGATGGCTACACCTTC.

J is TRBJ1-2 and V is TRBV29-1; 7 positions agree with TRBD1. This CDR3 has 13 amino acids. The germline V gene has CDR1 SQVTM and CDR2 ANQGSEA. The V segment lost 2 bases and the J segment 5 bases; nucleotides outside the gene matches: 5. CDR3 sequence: CSVEWTGSYGYTF. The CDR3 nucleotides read TGCAGCGTTGAATGGACAGGATCGTATGGCTACACCTTC. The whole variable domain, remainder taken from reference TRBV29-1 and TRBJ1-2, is SAVISQKPSRDICQRGTSLTIQCQVDSQVTMMFWYRQQPGQSLTLIATANQGSEATYESGFVIDKFPISRPNLTFSTLTVSNMSPEDSSIYLCSVEWTGSYGYTFGSGTRLTVV.